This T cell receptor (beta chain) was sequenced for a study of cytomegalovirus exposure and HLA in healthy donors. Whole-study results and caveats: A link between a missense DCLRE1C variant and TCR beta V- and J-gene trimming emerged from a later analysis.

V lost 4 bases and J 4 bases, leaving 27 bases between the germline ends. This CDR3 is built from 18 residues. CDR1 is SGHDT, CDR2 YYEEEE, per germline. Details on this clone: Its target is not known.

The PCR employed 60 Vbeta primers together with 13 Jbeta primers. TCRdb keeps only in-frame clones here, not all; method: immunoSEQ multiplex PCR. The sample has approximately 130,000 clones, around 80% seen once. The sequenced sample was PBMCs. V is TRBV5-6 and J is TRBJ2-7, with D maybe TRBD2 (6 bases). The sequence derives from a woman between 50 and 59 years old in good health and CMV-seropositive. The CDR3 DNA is TGTGCCAGCAGCCAAGCCCAAACCCGGCCGGAGGGCCGTTACGAGCAGTACTTC. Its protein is CASSQAQTRPEGRYEQYF.